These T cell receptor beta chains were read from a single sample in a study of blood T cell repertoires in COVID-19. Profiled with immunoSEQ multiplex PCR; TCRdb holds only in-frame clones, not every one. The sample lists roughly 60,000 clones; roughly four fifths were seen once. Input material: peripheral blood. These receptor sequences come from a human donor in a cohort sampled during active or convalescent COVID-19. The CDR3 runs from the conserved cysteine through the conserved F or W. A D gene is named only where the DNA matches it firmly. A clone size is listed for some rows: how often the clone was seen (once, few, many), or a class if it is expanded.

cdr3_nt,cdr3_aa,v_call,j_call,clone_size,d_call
TGTGCCAGCAGCTTAGCGCCACGGGTCCCCTATGGCTACACCTTC,CASSLAPRVPYGYTF,TRBV7-8,TRBJ1-2,.,.
TGTGCCAGCAGCGTAGCGCTAGCCAATGAGCAGTTCTTC,CASSVALANEQFF,TRBV9,TRBJ2-1,.,.
TGTGCCAGCAGCCAAGTAGGGCTAGCGGGGGGTTCCACAGATACGCAGTATTTT,CASSQVGLAGGSTDTQYF,TRBV3-1/TRBV3-2,TRBJ2-3,.,TRBD2
TGTGCCAGTAGTATCGCGTTCGGACAGGGATCGTACGAGCAGTACTTC,CASSIAFGQGSYEQYF,TRBV19,TRBJ2-7,.,TRBD1
TGTGCCAGCAGCCAAGTATCGGGAAGCCGGAAGGGGGAGCTGTTTTTT,CASSQVSGSRKGELFF,TRBV3-1/TRBV3-2,TRBJ2-2,few,.
TGTGCCAGCAGTGCTCCCGATCGTACAGATAGCAATCAGCCCCAGCATTTT,CASSAPDRTDSNQPQHF,TRBV2,TRBJ1-5,.,.
TGTGCCAGCAGCCCAGGTCCAAAACGGACTAGCCGAGGGGATACGCAGTATTTT,CASSPGPKRTSRGDTQYF,TRBV14,TRBJ2-3,once,TRBD2
TGTGCCAGCAGCCGGACAGGGTCCTACGAGCAGTACTTC,CASSRTGSYEQYF,TRBV5-4,TRBJ2-7,.,TRBD1
TGCGCCAGCAGCCAGAGACAGGGGACTAGCACGTCAGGGGAGCTGTTTTTT,CASSQRQGTSTSGELFF,TRBV4-1,TRBJ2-2,.,.
TGCGCCAGCAGTGAGTCGGAGCGGGGGGGCCTGTGGGAGCAGTACTTC,CASSESERGGLWEQYF,TRBV10-2,TRBJ2-7,.,TRBD2
TGTGCTAGTGGCCCCTTAGGGGGTGGGGAGACCCAGTACTTC,CASGPLGGGETQYF,TRBV12-5,TRBJ2-5,.,.
TGTGCCAGCAGGCTCCACGGGGGGGCCGACAATGAGCAGTTCTTC,CASRLHGGADNEQFF,TRBV5-8,TRBJ2-1,.,TRBD2
TGTGCCAGTTCTACCGGGGCGGGGGGCGGAGAGACCCAGTACTTC,CASSTGAGGGETQYF,TRBV19,TRBJ2-5,.,TRBD2
TGCAGCGCGAGGACCGGGACAGATGCCTACAATGAGCAGTTCTTC,CSARTGTDAYNEQFF,TRBV29-1,TRBJ2-1,.,TRBD1
TGCAGTGCTAGTGATCCTGGGCATTATAGCGATGGCTACACCTTC,CSASDPGHYSDGYTF,TRBV20-1,TRBJ1-2,.,.
TGTGCCAGCAGTGCTCGGGGGCCCCAGCATTTT,CASSARGPQHF,TRBV6-2/TRBV6-3,TRBJ1-5,few,.
TGTGCCAGCCGAATCGGTGCAGGGATGAACACTGAAGCTTTCTTT,CASRIGAGMNTEAFF,TRBV7-2,TRBJ1-1,.,.
TGTGCCAGCAGTTCGGCCCAGCGGGGAAACACAGATACGCAGTATTTT,CASSSAQRGNTDTQYF,TRBV27,TRBJ2-3,.,TRBD2
TGTGCCACCAGCCCCCGAAGAAGGGGGGAAGCTTTCTTT,CATSPRRRGEAFF,TRBV15,TRBJ1-1,.,.
TGTGCCAGCAGTTTAAGGGCGGGGAGCAATCAGCCCCAGCATTTT,CASSLRAGSNQPQHF,TRBV27,TRBJ1-5,.,.
TGTGCCAGCAGCTTTAGCGGGAGCACAGATACGCAGTATTTT,CASSFSGSTDTQYF,TRBV5-5,TRBJ2-3,.,TRBD2
TGTGCCAGCAGTGAGGGAAGGCGGGGCTTACGTTTAGTGCAGTACTTC,CASSEGRRGLRLVQYF,TRBV2,TRBJ2-7,.,.
TGTGCCCGCAGGGCAATGAACACTGAAGCTTTCTTT,CARRAMNTEAFF,TRBV30,TRBJ1-1,few,.
TGCGCCAGCAGCCAAGATTTGCGTATCTCTGGAAACACCATATATTTT,CASSQDLRISGNTIYF,TRBV4-3,TRBJ1-3,.,.
TGTGCCAGCAGTTACGGAGGTAGCGGGGGATACAATGAGCAGTTCTTC,CASSYGGSGGYNEQFF,TRBV6-2/TRBV6-3,TRBJ2-1,.,TRBD2
TGTGCCAGCAGCTTTTTAGGGGCCTACGAGCAGTACTTC,CASSFLGAYEQYF,TRBV7-2,TRBJ2-7,.,.
TGTGCCAGCAGCGCAAGGACAGAAACTGAAGCTTTCTTT,CASSARTETEAFF,TRBV9,TRBJ1-1,.,.
TGTGCCAGCAGTTACCAGCGGATGAACACTGAAGCTTTCTTT,CASSYQRMNTEAFF,TRBV6-2/TRBV6-3,TRBJ1-1,.,.
TGCGCCAGCAGCCGGACAGGGGGAGGGACTGAAGCTTTCTTT,CASSRTGGGTEAFF,TRBV5-1,TRBJ1-1,.,TRBD1
TGTGCCACCAGCAGAGATGCGGGGGCTGCTAATGAAAAACTGTTTTTT,CATSRDAGAANEKLFF,TRBV15,TRBJ1-4,.,.
TGTGCCAGCAGCTTAGGGGGAGGCGAGCAGTACTTC,CASSLGGGEQYF,TRBV7-2,TRBJ2-7,.,.
TGCGCCAGCAGCCAGGGGGCGGACGATGAGCAGTTCTTC,CASSQGADDEQFF,TRBV4-3,TRBJ2-1,.,.
TGTGCCAGCATGGCCCCAGTCCGGGGGGGCAAAGATACGCAGTATTTT,CASMAPVRGGKDTQYF,TRBV6-6,TRBJ2-3,.,TRBD2
TGCAGTGCTACAGGGTCCTATGGCTACACCTTC,CSATGSYGYTF,TRBV20-1,TRBJ1-2,.,.
TGTGCCAGCAGCCTCCTAGCGGGGGGTAACTTTGCCAAAAACATTCAGTACTTC,CASSLLAGGNFAKNIQYF,TRBV3-1/TRBV3-2,TRBJ2-4,.,TRBD2
TGTGCCGGCCCTCGACAGGGAGTCCGGGCCCAGCATTTT,CAGPRQGVRAQHF,TRBV6-8,TRBJ1-5,.,TRBD1
TGTGCCTGGAGTGTACCCTCTAGGCGGACTAACTATGGCTACACCTTC,CAWSVPSRRTNYGYTF,TRBV30,TRBJ1-2,.,.
TGCGCCAGCAGCCAGGGCATAGGTAACTATGGCTACACCTTC,CASSQGIGNYGYTF,TRBV4-1,TRBJ1-2,.,.
TGTGCCAGTAGAGGGACAGGCCGGAATTCACCCCTCCACTTT,CASRGTGRNSPLHF,TRBV19,TRBJ1-6,.,TRBD1
TGTGCCAGCAGCTTCACAGGGGACGAGCAGTACTTC,CASSFTGDEQYF,TRBV7-6,TRBJ2-7,.,TRBD1
TGTGCCAGCAGCTTACGTCCCGGGACAGGGATCCATGGCTACACCTTC,CASSLRPGTGIHGYTF,TRBV9,TRBJ1-2,.,TRBD1
TGTGCCAGCAGCTCCGGACAGGTCTATAATTCACCCCTCCACTTT,CASSSGQVYNSPLHF,TRBV7-8,TRBJ1-6,.,TRBD1
TGTGCCACCAGTGATGACAGGGTACCCTCATACAATGAGCAGTTCTTC,CATSDDRVPSYNEQFF,TRBV24-1,TRBJ2-1,.,TRBD1
TGTGCCACCAGCAGAGACAGGCGCTTCGATGGATACGAGCAGTACTTC,CATSRDRRFDGYEQYF,TRBV15,TRBJ2-7,once,.
TGTGCCAGCAGCGTGGGACAGGCCAGACCCTATGGCTACACCTTC,CASSVGQARPYGYTF,TRBV5-5,TRBJ1-2,few,TRBD1
TGTGCCAGCGATCCAGGGATGGGGACCCAGTACTTC,CASDPGMGTQYF,TRBV3-1/TRBV3-2,TRBJ2-5,.,.
TGTGCCAGCAGCGGCCGACTAGCGTGGAACAATGAGCAGTTCTTC,CASSGRLAWNNEQFF,TRBV9,TRBJ2-1,.,TRBD2
TGTGCCAGTAGTGCCCGCTCGTTTTTTTCGGGGGGCCAGATGAACACTGAAGCTTTCTTT,CASSARSFFSGGQMNTEAFF,TRBV19,TRBJ1-1,.,.
TGTGCCAGCAGCTTATTAAGAACCGCCCGGGCTTTCTTT,CASSLLRTARAFF,TRBV11-1,TRBJ1-1,few,.
TGTGCCAGCAGCCAAAACCGGGGACTAGCGCGGACAGATACGCAGTATTTT,CASSQNRGLARTDTQYF,TRBV3-1/TRBV3-2,TRBJ2-3,.,TRBD2
TGCGCCAGCAGCTCCCGGGGGGGAGCTGGGACTCGCTCCTACAATGAGCAGTTCTTC,CASSSRGGAGTRSYNEQFF,TRBV5-1,TRBJ2-1,.,TRBD2
TGTGCCAGCAGCCGTCCTGGGGGGATTCGTTCACCCCTCCACTTT,CASSRPGGIRSPLHF,TRBV7-9,TRBJ1-6,.,.
TGTGCCAGCAGCCAAGAGTGGTCAGGGGCGCAAAGCAATCAGCCCCAGCATTTT,CASSQEWSGAQSNQPQHF,TRBV4-2,TRBJ1-5,few,.
TGTGCCAGCAGTTACCCGGGGGGGACAAGCACAGATACGCAGTATTTT,CASSYPGGTSTDTQYF,TRBV6-5,TRBJ2-3,.,TRBD2
TGTGCCAGTAGACCGAGGACAGGGGGCCCAGAGACCCAGTACTTC,CASRPRTGGPETQYF,TRBV19,TRBJ2-5,few,TRBD1
TGTGCCACCGCGGGTTATACCGGGGAGCTGTTTTTT,CATAGYTGELFF,TRBV21-1,TRBJ2-2,.,.
TGTGCCAGCAGTGTCGGGACAGTGTTCTATGAGCAGTTCTTC,CASSVGTVFYEQFF,TRBV6-4,TRBJ2-1,once,TRBD1
TGCGCCAGCAGCCAAGCAGGGTATGGCTACACCTTC,CASSQAGYGYTF,TRBV4-3,TRBJ1-2,.,.
TGTGCCAGTAGTCCGCGGACAGGGGGCGGGAATCAGCCCCAGCATTTT,CASSPRTGGGNQPQHF,TRBV19,TRBJ1-5,once,TRBD1
TGTGCCACCCACTACAGGGTTTACGAGCAGTACTTC,CATHYRVYEQYF,TRBV24-1,TRBJ2-7,.,.